The 2 T cell receptor beta chains below come from one sample, sequenced in a study of cytomegalovirus exposure and HLA in healthy donors. This PCR relied on a set of 60 Vbeta primers and 13 Jbeta primers. Clones were read by immunoSEQ multiplex PCR, and TCRdb kept only the in-frame ones, dropping some. The sample holds 120,000 to 150,000 clones, nearly 80% seen once. The material sequenced was PBMCs. Receptors were obtained from a woman in her twenties or thirties in good health and CMV-seronegative.

The J gene is TRBJ1-1, the V gene TRBV5-1, with 8 bases fitting TRBD1. The CDR3 extends over 14 amino acids. Losses at the gene ends were 4 bases for V and 3 bases for J; bases not matched to a gene: 5. The germline V gene has CDR1 SGHRS and CDR2 YFSETQ. CDR3 nucleotides: TGCGCCAGCAGCAAACAGGGGGAGGACACTGAAGCTTTCTTT. Translated: CASSKQGEDTEAFF.

The V call is TRBV2, the J call TRBJ2-5; the D gene is possibly TRBD1 (6 bases). Germline CDR1 SNHLY, CDR2 FYNNEI. The ends were cut back, 0 bases at V and 3 bases at J, with 8 bases in the middle. The CDR3 extends over 14 amino acids. In DNA, the CDR3 is TGTGCCAGCAGTGAAGCCCACAGGGAAGAGACCCAGTACTTC. Amino acid sequence: CASSEAHREETQYF. Supplemented by reference TRBV2 and TRBJ2-5, the full variable domain reads EPEVTQTPSHQVTQMGQEVILRCVPISNHLYFYWYRQILGQKVEFLVSFYNNEISEKSEIFDDQFSVERPDGSNFTLKIRSTKLEDSAMYFCASSEAHREETQYFGPGTRLLVL.